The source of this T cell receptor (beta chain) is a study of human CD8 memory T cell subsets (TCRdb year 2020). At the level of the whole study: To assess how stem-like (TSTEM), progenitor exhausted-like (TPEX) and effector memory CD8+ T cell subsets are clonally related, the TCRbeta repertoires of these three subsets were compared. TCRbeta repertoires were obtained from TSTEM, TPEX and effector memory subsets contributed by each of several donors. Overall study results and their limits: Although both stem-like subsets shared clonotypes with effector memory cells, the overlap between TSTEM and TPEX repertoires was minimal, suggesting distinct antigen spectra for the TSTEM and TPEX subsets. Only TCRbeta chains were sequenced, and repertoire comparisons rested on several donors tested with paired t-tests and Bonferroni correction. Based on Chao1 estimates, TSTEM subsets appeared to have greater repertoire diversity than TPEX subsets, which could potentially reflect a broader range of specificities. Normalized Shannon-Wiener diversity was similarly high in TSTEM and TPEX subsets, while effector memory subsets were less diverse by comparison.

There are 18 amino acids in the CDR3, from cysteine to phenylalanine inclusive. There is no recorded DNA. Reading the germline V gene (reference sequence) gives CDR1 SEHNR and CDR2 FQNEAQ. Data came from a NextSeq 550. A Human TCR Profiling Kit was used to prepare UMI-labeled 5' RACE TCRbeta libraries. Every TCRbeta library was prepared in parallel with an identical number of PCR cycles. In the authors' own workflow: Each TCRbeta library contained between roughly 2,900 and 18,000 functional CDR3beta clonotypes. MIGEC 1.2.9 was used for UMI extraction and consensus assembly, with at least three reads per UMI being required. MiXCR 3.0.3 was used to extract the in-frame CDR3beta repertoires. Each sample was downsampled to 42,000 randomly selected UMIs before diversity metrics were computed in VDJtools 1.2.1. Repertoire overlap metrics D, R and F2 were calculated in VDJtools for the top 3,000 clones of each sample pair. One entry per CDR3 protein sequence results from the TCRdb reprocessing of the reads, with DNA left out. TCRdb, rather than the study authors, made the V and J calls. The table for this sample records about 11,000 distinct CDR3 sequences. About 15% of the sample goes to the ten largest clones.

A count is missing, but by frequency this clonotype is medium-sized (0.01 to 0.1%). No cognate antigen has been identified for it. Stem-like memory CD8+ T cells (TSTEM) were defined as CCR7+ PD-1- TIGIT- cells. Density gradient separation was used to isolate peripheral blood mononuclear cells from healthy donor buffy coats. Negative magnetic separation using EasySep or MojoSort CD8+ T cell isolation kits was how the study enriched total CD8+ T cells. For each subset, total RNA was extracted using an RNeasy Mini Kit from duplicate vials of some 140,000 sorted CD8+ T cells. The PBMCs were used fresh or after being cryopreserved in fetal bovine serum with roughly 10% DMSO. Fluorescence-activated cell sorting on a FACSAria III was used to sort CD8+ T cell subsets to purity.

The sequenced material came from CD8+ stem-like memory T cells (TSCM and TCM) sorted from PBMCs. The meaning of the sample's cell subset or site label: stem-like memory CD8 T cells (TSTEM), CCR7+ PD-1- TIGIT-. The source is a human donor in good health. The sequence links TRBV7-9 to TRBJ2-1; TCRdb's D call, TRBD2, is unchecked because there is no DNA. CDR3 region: CASRPRLSGGYSYNEQFF.